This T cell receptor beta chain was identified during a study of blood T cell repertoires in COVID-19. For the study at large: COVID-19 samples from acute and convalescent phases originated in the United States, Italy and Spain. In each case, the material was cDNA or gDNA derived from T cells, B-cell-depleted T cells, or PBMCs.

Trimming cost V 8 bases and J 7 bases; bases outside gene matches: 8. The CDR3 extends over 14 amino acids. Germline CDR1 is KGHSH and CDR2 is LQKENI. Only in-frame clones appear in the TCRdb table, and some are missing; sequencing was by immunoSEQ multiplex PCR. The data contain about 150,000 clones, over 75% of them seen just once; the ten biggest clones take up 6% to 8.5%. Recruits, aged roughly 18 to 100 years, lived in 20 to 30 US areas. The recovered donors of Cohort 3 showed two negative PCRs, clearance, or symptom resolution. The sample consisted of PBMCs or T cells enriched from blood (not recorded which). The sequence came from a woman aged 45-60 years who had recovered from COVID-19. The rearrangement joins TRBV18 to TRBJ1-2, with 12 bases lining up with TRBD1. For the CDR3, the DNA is TGTGCCAGCCTGGCGGGACAGGGGGCGGTTGGCTACACCTTC. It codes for CASLAGQGAVGYTF.